One TCR beta chain is described in this entry. This CDR3 region has 15 residues. Trimming shortened V by 0 bases and J by 7 bases, and 13 bases separated the two germline ends. Germline V lookup: CDR1 MNHNS, CDR2 SASEGT. TCRdb re-called the 5' RACE reads through MiXCR, storing one row per CDR3 protein. Of 50,000 to 70,000 distinct CDR3 sequences listed, around 20% are singletons. Cells sorted as Tregs were CD4+, CD25+ and CD127-/low. The chain carries TRBV6-1 and TRBJ1-5; weak D call: TRBD1 (5 bases). This TCR came from a female donor with breast cancer. The sample consisted of tumor-infiltrating Tregs sorted from the breast tumor. CDR3 loop: CASSEAPRAGQPQHF. The CDR3 DNA sequence: TGTGCCAGCAGTGAAGCGCCCAGGGCAGGGCAGCCCCAGCATTTT.